This paragraph reports one T cell receptor (beta chain). As yet, its antigen is unknown. The sample is drawn from a study of T cell responses to AZD1222 COVID-19 vaccine. The J segment lost 6 bases and the V segment lost 4 bases, leaving 10 bases of the junction unmatched. Germline assignment: CDR1 SGDLS and CDR2 YYNGEE. CDR3 length: 16 amino acids. TCRdb keeps only in-frame clones here, not all; method: immunoSEQ multiplex PCR. The data hold 70,000 to 95,000 clones, with about 89% observed a single time. Whole-study results and caveats: As reported, nearly half of all spike-specific TCRs target variant regions that are unmutated. Recipients of AZD1222 seropositive at baseline numbered only five or six. Only after the peak T cell response were repertoires sampled.

The source is an adult who received the AZD1222 COVID-19 vaccine. This sample comprised peripheral blood, obtained 28 days after the second AZD1222 dose. The chain employs TRBV9 and TRBJ2-2; the match to TRBD1 covers 9 bases. The CDR3 DNA reads as TGTGCCAGCAGCCTTGGGACAGGGTGGTCGTCCGGGGAGCTGTTTTTT. This codes for CASSLGTGWSSGELFF.